This TCR beta chain was captured in a study of T cell changes during pregnancy in multiple sclerosis. TCRdb's copy holds only in-frame clones and misses some; the assay was immunoSEQ multiplex PCR. The sample yields tens of thousands of clones, about 89% seen once. This CDR3 has 13 residues. Looked up from germline, CDR1 is SGHTS and CDR2 is YDEGEE. Trimming stripped 0 bases from V and 6 bases from J, with 10 bases between. The receptor was isolated from a female donor in good health, enrolled as a control in a pregnancy study. The source was CD4+ T cells from peripheral blood mononuclear cells, collected in the first trimester of pregnancy. The chain links TRBV5-8 to TRBJ2-7; D is unclear. This CDR3 reads CASSLGWAREQYF. The CDR3 bases are TGTGCCAGCAGCTTGGGGTGGGCCCGCGAGCAGTACTTC.